This TCR beta chain was retrieved from a study of T cells and Merkel cell carcinoma outcomes. Findings of the study overall: Repertoire plus T-cell density reportedly predicted Merkel cell carcinoma outcomes.

Concerning this clone: As yet, its antigen is unknown.

Profiled with immunoSEQ multiplex PCR; TCRdb holds only in-frame clones, not every one. The table lists about 1,700 clones, 87% of them singletons. Sequencing input: tumor tissue from Merkel cell carcinoma. This TCR was sampled from a human donor with Merkel cell carcinoma.

CDR3 in amino acids: CASSTWGGYGYTF. DNA of the CDR3: TGTGCCAGCAGCACTTGGGGGGGATATGGCTACACCTTC. The chain links TRBV6-5 to TRBJ1-2, with D tentatively TRBD1 (5 bases). Per the germline V gene, CDR1 is MNHEY and CDR2 is SVGAGI. This CDR3 spans 13 amino acids. The V end was cut by 6 bases, the J end by 5 bases, with 13 bases between.